This T cell receptor (beta chain) was identified in a study of early T cells in non-severe SARS-CoV-2 infection (dated by TCRdb to the early 2020s). Regarding the complete study: Because TCR sequencing was done on bulk RNA from unsorted whole blood, the alpha and beta chains could not be paired.

Turning to this clonotype: Its recognized antigen is unknown. No base quality values were provided; no much bigger clone lies one nucleotide off.

Counted from cysteine to phenylalanine, this CDR3 has 14 amino acids. The kept DNA is CDR3 alone, 42 bases in frame from the first base. V loses 2 bases, J loses 2 bases, and the germline ends lie 7 bases apart. Receptor amplification or capture employed 5' RACE. Data came from a NextSeq 500. The TCR library protocol attached unique molecular identifiers to individual cDNA molecules to correct for sequencing error and PCR bias. Both TCR alpha and beta chains were sequenced, and tight co-correlation was observed between alpha and beta sequence abundances in each sample. Per the original workflow: Decombinator V4 was used to annotate the V gene, J gene and CDR3 of the TCR sequences. Expanded TCRs were defined as changing significantly between any two time points under a Poisson model with p below 0.0001. TCR abundances were normalised to the total number of TCRs sequenced in each sample and reported as counts per million. MAIT TCRs were defined by TRAV1-2 paired with TRAJ12, TRAJ20 or TRAJ33, and iNKT TCRs by TRAV10 paired with TRAJ18. A search of VDJdb, accessed on 1 November 2021, was run for TCRs annotated to CMV, EBV and SARS-CoV-2, with TCRs annotated for multiple antigens excluded. In TCRdb, the public reads were trimmed at Q25 with fastp and aligned with MiXCR, with productive beta chains retained. Merged by CDR3 protein, the rows form single entries marked with the most common genes and DNA. TCRdb, not the original authors, processed these V and J calls. Within this sample are roughly 80,000 distinct CDR3 sequences, with over 5% of them counted one time only. Of the sample, just under 8% falls within the top ten clones.

The paper as a whole reports these results and caveats: VDJdb matching was skewed toward anti-spike CD8 responses and likely underestimated virus-specific expansions, missing private and CD4 specificities.

A case-control design nested within a healthcare worker cohort in London, UK, was used, with weekly nasopharyngeal swab PCR tests and blood sampling performed. Healthcare workers were recruited during the week of the UK lockdown, between 23 and 31 March 2020, and followed weekly for up to roughly 16 weeks. Sequenced material: whole blood. This chain is built from TRBV12-3 or TRBV12-4 and TRBJ1-5; the D gene cannot be resolved reliably. The origin of this receptor is an adult who was a healthcare worker with PCR-confirmed SARS-CoV-2 infection or an uninfected control (not recorded which). The nucleotide sequence reads TGTGCCAGCAGTTTAAATGTCGGCAATCAGCCCCAGCATTTT. Its protein product is CASSLNVGNQPQHF.